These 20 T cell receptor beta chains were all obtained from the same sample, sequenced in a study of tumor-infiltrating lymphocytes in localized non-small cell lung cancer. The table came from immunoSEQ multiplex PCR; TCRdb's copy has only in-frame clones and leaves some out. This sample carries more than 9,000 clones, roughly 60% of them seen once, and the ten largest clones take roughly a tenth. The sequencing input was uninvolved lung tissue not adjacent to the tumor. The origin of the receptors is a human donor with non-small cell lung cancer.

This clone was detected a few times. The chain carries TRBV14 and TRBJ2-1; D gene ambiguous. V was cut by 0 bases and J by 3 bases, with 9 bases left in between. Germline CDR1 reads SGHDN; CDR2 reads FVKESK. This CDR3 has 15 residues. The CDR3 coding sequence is TGTGCCAGCAGCCAAGACCCCCGGATCTACAATGAGCAGTTCTTC. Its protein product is CASSQDPRIYNEQFF.

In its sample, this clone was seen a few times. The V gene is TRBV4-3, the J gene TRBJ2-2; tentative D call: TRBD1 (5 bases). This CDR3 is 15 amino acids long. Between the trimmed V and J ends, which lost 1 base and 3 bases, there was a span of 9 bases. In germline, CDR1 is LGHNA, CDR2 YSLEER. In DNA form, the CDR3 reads TGCGCCAGCAGCCAAGGGGCAGGGTACACCGGGGAGCTGTTTTTT. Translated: CASSQGAGYTGELFF.

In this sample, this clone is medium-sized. The CDR3 spells CASSLGSGDGETQYF. The CDR3 DNA reads as TGCGCCAGCAGCTTGGGGTCAGGGGACGGAGAGACCCAGTACTTC. V is TRBV5-1 and J is TRBJ2-5, with D possibly being TRBD1 (6 bases). V was cut by 0 bases and J by 4 bases, with 13 bases left in between. CDR3 length equals 15 residues. The germline CDR1 and CDR2 sequences are SGHRS and YFSETQ. The full variable domain, completed using reference TRBV5-1 and TRBJ2-5, is KAGVTQTPRYLIKTRGQQVTLSCSPISGHRSVSWYQQTPGQGLQFLFEYFSETQRNKGNFPGRFSGRQFSNSRSEMNVSTLELGDSALYLCASSLGSGDGETQYFGPGTRLLVL.

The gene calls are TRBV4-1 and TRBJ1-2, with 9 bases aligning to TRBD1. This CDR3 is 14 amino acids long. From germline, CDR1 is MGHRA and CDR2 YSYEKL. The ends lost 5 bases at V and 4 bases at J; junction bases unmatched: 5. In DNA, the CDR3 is TGCGCCAGCAGCTCTACAGGGGGCGTCTATGGCTACACCTTC. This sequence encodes CASSSTGGVYGYTF.

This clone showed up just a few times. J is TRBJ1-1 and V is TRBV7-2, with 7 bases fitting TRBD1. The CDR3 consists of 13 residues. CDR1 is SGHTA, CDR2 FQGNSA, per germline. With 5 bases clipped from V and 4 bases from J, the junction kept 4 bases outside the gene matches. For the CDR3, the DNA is TGTGCCAGCAGCCCCGGACAGGCCACTGAAGCTTTCTTT. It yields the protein CASSPGQATEAFF. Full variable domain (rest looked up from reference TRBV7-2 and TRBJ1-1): GAGVSQSPSNKVTEKGKDVELRCDPISGHTALYWYRQSLGQGLEFLIYFQGNSAPDKSGLPSDRFSAERTGGSVSTLTIQRTQQEDSAVYLCASSPGQATEAFFGQGTRLTVV.

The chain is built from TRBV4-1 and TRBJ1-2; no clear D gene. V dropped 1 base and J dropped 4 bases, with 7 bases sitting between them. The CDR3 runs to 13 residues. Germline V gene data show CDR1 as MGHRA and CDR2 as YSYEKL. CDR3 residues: CASSQGTGYGYTF. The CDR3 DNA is TGCGCCAGCAGCCAAGGGACGGGCTATGGCTACACCTTC.

This CDR3 is CASSETGRGQPQHF. The CDR3 DNA reads TGTGCCAGCAGTGAAACAGGGAGGGGCCAGCCCCAGCATTTT. This chain links TRBV5-6 with TRBJ1-5; tentatively, D is TRBD1 (6 bases). The germline V gene has CDR1 SGHDT and CDR2 YYEEEE. The CDR3 sequence is 14 residues long. Between the trimmed V and J ends, which lost 5 bases and 7 bases, there was a span of 16 bases.

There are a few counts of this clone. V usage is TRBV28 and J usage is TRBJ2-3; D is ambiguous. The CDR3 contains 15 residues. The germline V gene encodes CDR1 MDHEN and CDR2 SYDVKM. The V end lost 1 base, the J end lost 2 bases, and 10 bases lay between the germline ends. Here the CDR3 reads CASSLSVPTTDTQYF. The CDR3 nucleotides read TGTGCCAGCAGTTTATCAGTTCCGACCACAGATACGCAGTATTTT.

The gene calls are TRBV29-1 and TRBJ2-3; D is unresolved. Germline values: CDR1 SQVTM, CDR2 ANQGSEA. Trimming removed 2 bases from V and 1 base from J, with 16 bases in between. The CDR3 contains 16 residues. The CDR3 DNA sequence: TGCAGCGTTGAACTCACTAAAGGTGGAGGCACAGATACGCAGTATTTT. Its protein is CSVELTKGGGTDTQYF.

As DNA, the CDR3 is TGTGCCAGCAGCTTTACAGGCTCTGGGGCCAACGTCCTGACTTTC. As protein: CASSFTGSGANVLTF. V and J are TRBV7-3 and TRBJ2-6; tentatively, D is TRBD1 (5 bases). The germline V and J ends were trimmed by 3 bases and 0 bases, with 6 bases remaining between them. The CDR3 loop spans 15 amino acids. Germline V CDR1 and CDR2: SGHTA, FQGTGA.

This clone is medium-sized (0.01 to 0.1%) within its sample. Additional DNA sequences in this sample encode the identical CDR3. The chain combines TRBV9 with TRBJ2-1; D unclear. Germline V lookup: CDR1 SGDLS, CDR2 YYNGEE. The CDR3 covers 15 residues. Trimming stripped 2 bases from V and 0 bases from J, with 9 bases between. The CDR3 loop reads CASSVKVSSYNEQFF. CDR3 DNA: TGTGCCAGCAGCGTGAAGGTGAGCTCCTACAATGAGCAGTTCTTC.

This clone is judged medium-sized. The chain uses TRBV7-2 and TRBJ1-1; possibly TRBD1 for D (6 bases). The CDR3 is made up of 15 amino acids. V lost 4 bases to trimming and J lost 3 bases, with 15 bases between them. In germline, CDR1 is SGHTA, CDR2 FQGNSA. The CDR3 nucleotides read TGTGCCAGCAGCTCCCCTACAGGGAGGTACACTGAAGCTTTCTTT. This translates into CASSSPTGRYTEAFF.

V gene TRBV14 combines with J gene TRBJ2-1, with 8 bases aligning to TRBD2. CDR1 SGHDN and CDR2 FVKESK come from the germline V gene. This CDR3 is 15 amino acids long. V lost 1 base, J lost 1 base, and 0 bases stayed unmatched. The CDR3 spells CASSQGLASYNEQFF. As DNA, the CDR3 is TGTGCCAGCAGCCAAGGACTAGCGTCCTACAATGAGCAGTTCTTC.

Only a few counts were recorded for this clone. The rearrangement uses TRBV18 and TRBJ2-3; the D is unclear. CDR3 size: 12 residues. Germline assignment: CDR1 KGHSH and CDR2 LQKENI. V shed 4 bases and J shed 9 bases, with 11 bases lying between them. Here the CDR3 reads CASSLEIYTQYF. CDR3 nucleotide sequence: TGTGCCAGCTCACTAGAGATTTACACGCAGTATTTT.

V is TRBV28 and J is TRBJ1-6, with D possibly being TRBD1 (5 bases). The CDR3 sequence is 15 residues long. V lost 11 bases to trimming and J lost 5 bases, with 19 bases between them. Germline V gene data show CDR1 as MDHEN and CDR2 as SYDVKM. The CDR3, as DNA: TGTGCCGCCCAGGTCAGGGCAGGTGATAATTCACCCCTCCACTTT. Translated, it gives CAAQVRAGDNSPLHF.

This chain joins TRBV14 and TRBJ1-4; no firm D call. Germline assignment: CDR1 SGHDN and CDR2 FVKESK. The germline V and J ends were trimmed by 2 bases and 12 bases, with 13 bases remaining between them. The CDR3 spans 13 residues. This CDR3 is CASSQFGMKELFF. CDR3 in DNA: TGTGCCAGCAGCCAATTCGGGATGAAGGAACTGTTTTTT.

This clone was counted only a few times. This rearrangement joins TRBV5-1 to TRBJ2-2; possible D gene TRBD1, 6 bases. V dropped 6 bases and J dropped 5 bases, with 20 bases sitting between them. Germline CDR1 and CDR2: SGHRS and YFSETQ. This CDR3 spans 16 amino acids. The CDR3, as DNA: TGCGCCAGCAAACTGGGACCGACAGGTTCGACCGGGGAGCTGTTTTTT. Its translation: CASKLGPTGSTGELFF.

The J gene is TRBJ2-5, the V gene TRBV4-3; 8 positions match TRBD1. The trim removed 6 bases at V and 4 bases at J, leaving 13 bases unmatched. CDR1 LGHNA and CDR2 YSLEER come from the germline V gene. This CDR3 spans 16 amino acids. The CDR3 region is CASRHYGQGSVETQYF. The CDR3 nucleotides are TGCGCCAGCAGACACTATGGACAGGGTAGCGTAGAGACCCAGTACTTC.

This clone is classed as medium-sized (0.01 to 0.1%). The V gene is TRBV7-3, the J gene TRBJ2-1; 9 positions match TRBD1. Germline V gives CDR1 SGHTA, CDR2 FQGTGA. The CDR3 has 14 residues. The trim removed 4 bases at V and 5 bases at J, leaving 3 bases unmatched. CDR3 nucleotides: TGTGCCAGCAGCTCGGGACAGGGTCACAATGAGCAGTTCTTC. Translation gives CASSSGQGHNEQFF.

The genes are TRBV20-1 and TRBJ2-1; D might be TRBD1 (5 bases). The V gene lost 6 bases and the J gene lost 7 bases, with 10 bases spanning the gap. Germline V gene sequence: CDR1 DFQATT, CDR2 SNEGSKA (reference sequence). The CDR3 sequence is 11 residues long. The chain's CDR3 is CSAPTVNEQFF. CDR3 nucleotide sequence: TGCAGTGCCCCGACAGTTAATGAGCAGTTCTTC.